These 31 T cell receptor beta chains came from one sample sequenced in a study of T cell changes during pregnancy in multiple sclerosis (dated by TCRdb to the late 2010s). Library method: the immunoSEQ multiplex PCR assay. What TCRdb holds here is the immuneACCESS table cut down to in-frame rearrangements. Part of the clones is not present; checked against another copy, under half of the missing clones reflect an unresolved V gene, and the others are unexplained. A total of some 21,000 clones appear in this sample, more than 85% of them only once. The ten largest make up 0.65% to 0.85% of the sample. The sequencing used CD4+ T cells from peripheral blood mononuclear cells, collected in the third trimester of pregnancy. All receptors come from a female donor with multiple sclerosis, enrolled in a pregnancy study.

V is TRBV6-5 and J is TRBJ2-7, with 8 bases fitting TRBD2. Unmatched junction bases numbered 6, after V lost 3 bases and J lost 5 bases. The germline V gene has CDR1 MNHEY and CDR2 SVGAGI. This CDR3 region has 14 residues. The CDR3 DNA is TGTGCCAGCAGTTATCTCGGGGGGGGCAACGAGCAGTACTTC. It specifies CASSYLGGGNEQYF.

CDR3: CASSPGQTLYGYTF. DNA of the CDR3: TGTGCCAGCAGCCCAGGACAGACCCTTTATGGCTACACCTTC. The chain couples TRBV7-2 to TRBJ1-2; D may be TRBD1 (6 bases). Per germline, CDR1 SGHTA and CDR2 FQGNSA. Trimming took off 5 bases at V and 5 bases at J, with 15 bases between the two ends. CDR3 length equals 14 residues.

This chain joins TRBV6-5 and TRBJ2-1; D remains ambiguous. Germline CDR1 MNHEY, CDR2 SVGAGI. The germline V and J ends were trimmed by 3 bases and 2 bases, with 5 bases remaining between them. The CDR3 covers 13 residues. The CDR3 protein is CASSYSAYNEQFF. The CDR3 coding sequence is TGTGCCAGCAGTTATTCAGCCTACAATGAGCAGTTCTTC.

This chain joins TRBV7-2 and TRBJ1-2; D call uncertain. Germline CDR1 and CDR2: SGHTA and FQGNSA. V was pared by 4 bases and J by 8 bases, with 14 bases between. This CDR3 contains 13 residues. In nucleotides, the CDR3 is TGTGCCAGCAGCTATTCCCAGGTTGAGGGCTACACCTTC. Translating gives CASSYSQVEGYTF.

This clone appeared once. This chain connects TRBV7-3 to TRBJ2-1, with 16 bases that match TRBD2. Trimming took 1 base from V and 2 from J; bases not matched to a gene: 5. The CDR3 length is 19 residues. Germline V CDR1 and CDR2: SGHTA, FQGTGA. This chain's CDR3 is CASSLKGGTSGGAYNEQFF. In nucleotides, the CDR3 is TGTGCCAGCAGCTTAAAGGGTGGGACTAGCGGGGGGGCCTACAATGAGCAGTTCTTC.

The chain is built from TRBV19 and TRBJ2-2, with D possibly being TRBD2 (5 bases). This CDR3 region has 14 residues. Trimming took 3 bases from V and 4 from J, leaving 9 bases between them. Germline V gene data show CDR1 as LNHDA and CDR2 as SQIVND (reference sequence). The CDR3 loop is CASSIIAGTGELFF. The CDR3, as DNA: TGTGCCAGTAGTATCATCGCGGGCACCGGGGAGCTGTTTTTT.

The V call is TRBV4-3, the J call TRBJ1-1; D gene uncertain. Germline V lookup: CDR1 LGHNA, CDR2 YSLEER. V lost 4 bases to trimming and J lost 2 bases, with 8 bases between them. This CDR3 has 13 residues. The CDR3 nucleotides read TGCGCCAGCAGCCTCCTAACCAACACTGAAGCTTTCTTT. Its translation: CASSLLTNTEAFF.

This clone occurred a few times. CDR3 in amino acids: CASSVGPSRVWGGYTF. CDR3 coding DNA: TGTGCCAGCAGCGTAGGTCCCTCGAGGGTTTGGGGTGGCTACACCTTC. The gene calls are TRBV9 and TRBJ1-2; D ambiguous. The length of the CDR3 is 16 residues. Between the trimmed V and J ends, which lost 0 bases and 7 bases, there was a span of 19 bases. In germline, CDR1 is SGDLS, CDR2 YYNGEE. The full variable domain, its missing parts supplied by reference TRBV9 and TRBJ1-2, is DSGVTQTPKHLITATGQRVTLRCSPRSGDLSVYWYQQSLDQGLQFLIQYYNGEERAKGNILERFSAQQFPDLHSELNLSSLELGDSALYFCASSVGPSRVWGGYTFGSGTRLTVV.

This clone appeared a single time. The V and J genes are TRBV7-2 and TRBJ1-5, with 8 bases identical to TRBD1. The CDR3 runs to 15 residues. The ends lost 4 bases at V and 2 bases at J; junction bases unmatched: 4. Germline V gives CDR1 SGHTA, CDR2 FQGNSA. CDR3 loop: CASSYRGGGNQPQHF. CDR3 sequence (DNA): TGTGCCAGCAGCTACAGGGGGGGTGGCAATCAGCCCCAGCATTTT. The variable domain in full, with the rest retrieved from reference TRBV7-2 and TRBJ1-5, is GAGVSQSPSNKVTEKGKDVELRCDPISGHTALYWYRQSLGQGLEFLIYFQGNSAPDKSGLPSDRFSAERTGGSVSTLTIQRTQQEDSAVYLCASSYRGGGNQPQHFGDGTRLSIL.

Written as DNA, the CDR3 is TGCGCCAGCCATGCGGGACAGGGAGCCACCGGGGAGCTGTTTTTT. It codes for CASHAGQGATGELFF. V and J are TRBV5-1 and TRBJ2-2; 9 bases align to TRBD1. Germline CDR1 reads SGHRS; CDR2 reads YFSETQ. V lost 7 bases to trimming and J lost 4 bases; unmatched junction nucleotides: 8. CDR3 length: 15 residues.

This clone was recorded only once. This chain connects TRBV19 to TRBJ1-3; 7 nucleotides match TRBD1. The CDR3 is made up of 14 amino acids. Losses at the gene ends were 8 bases for V and 1 base for J; bases not matched to a gene: 5. Per germline, CDR1 LNHDA and CDR2 SQIVND (reference sequence). For the CDR3, the DNA is TGTGCCAGTGGGACAGCTCGTTCTGGAAACACCATATATTTT. Residues: CASGTARSGNTIYF.

The gene calls are TRBV5-1 and TRBJ1-1, with TRBD1 identical over 8 bases. V shed 7 bases, J shed 1 base, and the junction held 6 bases outside the gene matches. Germline V lookup: CDR1 SGHRS, CDR2 YFSETQ. The CDR3 covers 14 residues. The DNA of the CDR3 is TGCGCCAGCGGCTCCGACAGGGGGAACACTGAAGCTTTCTTT. Translated, it gives CASGSDRGNTEAFF.

The chain links TRBV5-4 to TRBJ2-6, with D possibly TRBD1 on 6 matching bases. The CDR3 has 16 amino acids. The germline V gene has CDR1 SGHNT and CDR2 YYREEE (reference sequence). The V end lost 3 bases, the J end lost 4 bases, and 14 bases lay between the germline ends. The CDR3 bases are TGTGCCAGCAGCTCAGGGGCCCTGGGGGGGGCCAACGTCCTGACTTTC. Protein product: CASSSGALGGANVLTF.

Concerning this clone: The junction departs from germline at one end; a sequencing error may be responsible. The gene calls are TRBV5-1 and TRBJ2-1; D may be TRBD2 (6 bases). Germline CDR1 and CDR2: SGHRS and YFSETQ. This CDR3 has 16 residues. CDR3 sequence reads: CASSLGGVSSYNGQFF. The CDR3 nucleotides read TGCGCCAGCAGCTTGGGGGGGGTTAGCTCCTACAATGGGCAGTTCTTC.

The chain carries TRBV27 and TRBJ1-1; 12 bases line up with TRBD1. With V trimmed by 5 bases and J by 5 bases, 3 bases remained unmatched. CDR3 length: 14 residues. CDR1 MNHEY and CDR2 SMNVEV come from the germline V gene (reference sequence). This CDR3 reads CASSRDRGRTEAFF. CDR3 coding DNA: TGTGCCAGCAGTCGGGACAGGGGGCGGACTGAAGCTTTCTTT.

This clone has a single count. This chain's CDR3 is CASSAGTAEAFF. The DNA of the CDR3 is TGTGCCAGCAGTGCCGGGACAGCTGAAGCTTTCTTT. The chain couples TRBV6-5 to TRBJ1-1; 7 bases line up with TRBD1. There are 12 residues in the CDR3. Germline V gene sequence: CDR1 MNHEY, CDR2 SVGAGI. With 5 bases clipped from V and 6 bases from J, the junction kept 3 bases outside the gene matches.

The chain joins TRBV6-1 to TRBJ2-3, with TRBD1 matching 7 bases. Germline loops: CDR1 MNHNS, CDR2 SASEGT. The V and J ends lost 5 bases and 2 bases, in that order; junction bases with no gene match: 4. The CDR3 loop spans 14 amino acids. The CDR3 region has the DNA TGTGCCAGCAGTCCGACAGGGTACACAGATACGCAGTATTTT. Its protein product is CASSPTGYTDTQYF.

The chain carries TRBV4-2 and TRBJ1-4; unclear D gene. This CDR3 comprises 14 residues. V was clipped by 2 bases and J by 3 bases, with 7 bases between them. CDR1 and CDR2 from the germline V gene are LGHNA and YNFKEQ. Here the CDR3 reads CASSQSTANEKLFF. The CDR3 DNA is TGTGCCAGCAGCCAATCCACAGCTAATGAAAAACTGTTTTTT.

The V gene is TRBV9, the J gene TRBJ2-7; TRBD2 matches 10 bases. Germline CDR1 and CDR2: SGDLS and YYNGEE. The J segment lost 6 bases and the V segment lost 4 bases, leaving 1 base of the junction unmatched. This CDR3 region has 12 residues. The CDR3 DNA sequence: TGTGCCAGCAGCCGGACTAGCGGCGAGCAGTACTTC. Protein product: CASSRTSGEQYF.

This chain joins TRBV27 and TRBJ2-6; the D gene is possibly TRBD1 (5 bases). Trimming took off 8 bases at V and 0 bases at J, with 17 bases between the two ends. The CDR3 length is 17 residues. CDR1 is MNHEY, CDR2 SMNVEV, per germline (reference sequence). The DNA for the CDR3 is TGTGCCAGCGGAGCCGAGACAGTCCTCTCTGGGGCCAACGTCCTGACTTTC. It codes for CASGAETVLSGANVLTF.

The table lists this clone with a count of one. This sequence joins TRBV9 and TRBJ1-1; perhaps TRBD1 as D (5 bases). The CDR3 runs 14 residues. The V and J ends lost 2 bases and 1 base respectively, with 9 bases between them. Germline V gives CDR1 SGDLS, CDR2 YYNGEE. DNA for the CDR3: TGTGCCAGCAGCGTTGGAGACAGGAACACTGAAGCTTTCTTT. Translation: CASSVGDRNTEAFF.

CDR3 coding DNA: TGTGCCTGGACAGGGGCCCAAGAGACCCAGTACTTC. Translation: CAWTGAQETQYF. The chain employs TRBV30 and TRBJ2-5, with a possible D match to TRBD1 (6 bases). The germline V gene has CDR1 GTSNPN and CDR2 SVGIG (reference sequence). The CDR3 has 12 amino acids. Trimming removed 4 bases from V and 1 base from J, with 7 bases in between.

The chain is built from TRBV5-1 and TRBJ2-5; the match to TRBD1 covers 10 bases. Per the germline V gene, CDR1 is SGHRS and CDR2 is YFSETQ. The CDR3 is made up of 16 amino acids. The V gene end was trimmed by 4 bases and the J gene end by 4 bases; junction bases not matched to a gene: 10. This CDR3 reads CASSDSDRGLGETQYF. The CDR3 DNA reads TGCGCCAGCAGCGACTCTGACAGGGGGCTGGGAGAGACCCAGTACTTC.

This clone was seen just once. This chain connects TRBV5-1 to TRBJ2-3; TRBD1 agrees at 8 bases. Germline lookup yields CDR1 SGHRS and CDR2 YFSETQ. V shed 8 bases and J 5 bases; nucleotides not matched to a gene: 10. The CDR3 loop spans 14 amino acids. The CDR3 DNA follows: TGCGCCAGTACGACAGGGGTATTGCTAGATACGCAGTATTTT. This translates into CASTTGVLLDTQYF.

The V and J genes are TRBV5-6 and TRBJ2-2, with D possibly matching TRBD2 (6 bases). The CDR3 covers 15 residues. The germline CDR1 and CDR2 sequences are SGHDT and YYEEEE. Trimming shortened V by 0 bases and J by 1 base, and 7 bases separated the two germline ends. The DNA for the CDR3 is TGTGCCAGCAGCTTGGCGGGGGAGAACACCGGGGAGCTGTTTTTT. Its protein product is CASSLAGENTGELFF.

This chain connects TRBV2 to TRBJ1-2; the D gene is possibly TRBD1 (6 bases). The germline gives CDR1 SNHLY, CDR2 FYNNEI. The germline V and J ends were trimmed by 7 bases and 8 bases, with 17 bases remaining between them. The CDR3 contains 13 residues. The CDR3 DNA is TGTGCCAGCACCCGTGATGGGGGGGCGGGCTACACCTTC. Translating gives CASTRDGGAGYTF.

The chain has TRBV7-3 and TRBJ2-7; maybe TRBD2 (5 bases). CDR3 length: 14 residues. The germline V and J ends were trimmed by 5 bases and 3 bases, with 14 bases remaining between them. Germline V CDR1 and CDR2: SGHTA, FQGTGA. The CDR3 DNA follows: TGTGCCAGCAGCCTGGCGGGTAAAGGCTACGAGCAGTACTTC. Residues: CASSLAGKGYEQYF.

The rearrangement uses TRBV4-2 and TRBJ2-7; D is unresolved. The V end lost 3 bases, the J end lost 0 bases, and 9 bases lay between the germline ends. CDR1 is LGHNA and CDR2 is YNFKEQ in the germline V gene. The CDR3 has 14 residues. CDR3 in DNA: TGTGCCAGCAGCCACCAGGCCAACTCCTACGAGCAGTACTTC. Amino acids: CASSHQANSYEQYF.

This rearrangement joins TRBV18 to TRBJ2-1; the match to TRBD1 covers 7 bases. The germline CDR1 and CDR2 sequences are KGHSH and LQKENI. The CDR3 runs to 13 residues. With 2 bases clipped from V and 6 bases from J, the junction kept 1 base outside the gene matches. DNA of the CDR3: TGTGCCAGCTCACCAGGGACAGCCAATGAGCAGTTCTTC. Its translation: CASSPGTANEQFF.

This clone was seen more than once but under ten times. This rearrangement joins TRBV7-8 to TRBJ1-6; TRBD1 is a possible D gene (6 bases). The CDR3 consists of 14 residues. The V gene lost 3 bases and the J gene lost 7 bases, with 10 bases spanning the gap. Germline assignment: CDR1 SGHVS and CDR2 FQNEAQ. CDR3 coding DNA: TGTGCCAGCAGCTTCCGGACAGACAATTCACCCCTCCACTTT. It codes for CASSFRTDNSPLHF.

The V and J genes are TRBV30 and TRBJ1-5; tentatively, D is TRBD1 (6 bases). Germline values: CDR1 GTSNPN, CDR2 SVGIG (reference sequence). CDR3 length: 15 residues. V was cut by 0 bases and J by 4 bases, with 13 bases left in between. The CDR3 spells CAWSVLDSLNQPQHF. CDR3 nucleotide sequence: TGTGCCTGGAGTGTACTGGACAGTTTGAATCAGCCCCAGCATTTT. Full variable domain (outside the CDR3, taken from reference TRBV30 and TRBJ1-5): SQTIHQWPATLVQPVGSPLSLECTVEGTSNPNLYWYRQAAGRGLQLLFYSVGIGQISSEVPQNLSASRPQDRQFILSSKKLLLSDSGFYLCAWSVLDSLNQPQHFGDGTRLSIL.